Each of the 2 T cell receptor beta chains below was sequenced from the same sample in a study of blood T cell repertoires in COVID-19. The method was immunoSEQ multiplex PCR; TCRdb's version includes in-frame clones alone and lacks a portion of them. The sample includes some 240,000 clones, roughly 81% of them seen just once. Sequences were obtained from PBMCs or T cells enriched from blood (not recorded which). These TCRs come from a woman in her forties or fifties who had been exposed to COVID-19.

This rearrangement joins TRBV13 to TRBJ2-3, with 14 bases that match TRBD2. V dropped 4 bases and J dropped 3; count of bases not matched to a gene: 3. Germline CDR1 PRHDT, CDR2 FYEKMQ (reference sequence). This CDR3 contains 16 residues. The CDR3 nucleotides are TGTGCCAGCAGCTACGGGACTAGCGGGGGAACAGATACGCAGTATTTT. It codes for CASSYGTSGGTDTQYF.

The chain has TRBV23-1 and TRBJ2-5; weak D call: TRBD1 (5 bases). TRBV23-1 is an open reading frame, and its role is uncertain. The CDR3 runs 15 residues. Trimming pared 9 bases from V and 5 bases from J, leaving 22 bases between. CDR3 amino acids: CASRRATPHRETQYF. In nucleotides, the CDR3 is TGCGCCAGTCGAAGGGCTACTCCCCACAGGGAGACCCAGTACTTC.